This TCR beta chain was identified during a study of blood T cell repertoires in COVID-19. Overall study context: From the United States, Italy and Spain came samples of acute and convalescent COVID-19.

Germline V gene lookup returns CDR1 SNHLY and CDR2 FYNNEI. The CDR3 has 12 amino acids. V lost 3 bases, J lost 4 bases, and 6 bases lay in between. Original data processing: Estimates of nucleated cell counts were drawn from the amplification of reference gene primers. TCRdb keeps only in-frame clones here, not all; method: immunoSEQ multiplex PCR. The DNA gave D and trimming, while V, J and clone size come from that table. The table has hundreds of thousands of clones, around 91% seen once. Researchers sorted participants into cohorts using their self-reported clinical history. For recovered donors of Cohort 3, there were two negative PCRs, clearance, or symptom resolution.

The sample comprised PBMCs or T cells enriched from blood (not recorded which). The TCR was taken from a woman aged 40 to 50 who had recovered from COVID-19. The rearrangement joins TRBV2 to TRBJ1-2, with D maybe TRBD1 (5 bases). CDR3 DNA: TGTGCCAGCAGTGACAGGGCCTATGGCTACACCTTC. This translates into CASSDRAYGYTF.